Detailed here is one T cell receptor (beta chain). Its specificity is unknown. The CDR3 sequence is 14 residues long. The V and J ends lost 7 bases and 6 bases, in that order; junction bases with no gene match: 8. Germline CDR1 is LNHDA and CDR2 is SQIVND (reference sequence). Researchers ran the assay at a deep level. In the authors' methods: ImmunoSEQ junction-only sequences lacked quality scores, so their filtering differed. Generated by immunoSEQ multiplex PCR, the TCRdb table keeps only in-frame clones and is missing some. For V, J and clone size, that table is used; D and trimming come from the DNA. The sample lists about 480,000 clones, around 79% occurring once. This specimen comes from a study of shared clonotypes between healthy human individuals. Study-wide findings and caveats: Genetic and exposure-history diversity was limited by the small donor number. The sole specimen, blood, was sampled, and tissue repertoires likely differ.

Material for sequencing was PBMCs. The clonotype originates from a woman aged 35 to 49 in good health. Some clones in this sample may be carry-over from other donors' samples. The chain joins TRBV19 to TRBJ1-5, with TRBD1 matching 8 bases. The CDR3 protein is CASMDRASGQPQHF. The CDR3, as DNA: TGTGCCAGTATGGACAGGGCTTCAGGTCAGCCCCAGCATTTT.